These 7 T cell receptor beta chains were all obtained from the same sample, sequenced in a study of graft-versus-host responses after intestinal transplantation. No cognate antigen is known for these TCRs. Profiled with immunoSEQ multiplex PCR; TCRdb holds only in-frame clones, not every one. The sample lists 85,000 to 90,000 clones, around 90% occurring once. The source material was unstimulated CD4+ T cells sorted from spleen or lymph node cells, sampled before transplant. The source is a human donor who was the organ donor for an intestinal transplant.

This clone was seen once. The V gene is TRBV28, the J gene TRBJ2-1; the match to TRBD1 covers 11 bases. In germline, CDR1 is MDHEN, CDR2 SYDVKM. V trimming: 5 bases; J trimming: 8 bases; junction bases outside the gene matches: 11. The CDR3 covers 16 residues. CDR3 amino acids: CASSPGQGAGFHEQFF. The CDR3, as DNA: TGTGCCAGCAGTCCAGGACAGGGGGCAGGTTTTCATGAGCAGTTCTTC.

This chain's CDR3 is CASSFPTLRTVPNTGELFF. The CDR3 DNA follows: TGTGCCAGCAGTTTTCCGACCCTTCGGACAGTCCCGAACACCGGGGAGCTGTTTTTT. The chain employs TRBV28 and TRBJ2-2, with a weak D call TRBD1 (6 bases). The CDR3 totals 19 residues. V lost 3 bases to trimming and J lost 0 bases, with 20 bases between them. CDR1 is MDHEN, CDR2 SYDVKM, per germline.

This clone was seen only once. The chain couples TRBV19 to TRBJ2-7, with 12 nucleotides matching TRBD1. This CDR3 is 16 amino acids long. The J segment lost 1 base and the V segment lost 6 bases, leaving 7 bases of the junction unmatched. CDR1 and CDR2 (germline): LNHDA, SQIVND (reference sequence). CDR3 amino acids: CASSGTGGFLSYEQYF. The CDR3 region has the DNA TGTGCCAGTAGCGGGACAGGGGGCTTTCTATCCTACGAGCAGTACTTC.

The chain recombines TRBV5-1 with TRBJ2-5; TRBD1 agrees at 7 bases. The germline V gene has CDR1 SGHRS and CDR2 YFSETQ. This CDR3 region has 14 residues. The V segment lost 2 bases and the J segment 7 bases; nucleotides outside the gene matches: 8. CDR3 region: CASSFPDRAGTQYF. The CDR3 DNA follows: TGCGCCAGCAGCTTCCCCGACAGGGCCGGGACCCAGTACTTC. Full variable domain (outside the CDR3, taken from reference TRBV5-1 and TRBJ2-5): KAGVTQTPRYLIKTRGQQVTLSCSPISGHRSVSWYQQTPGQGLQFLFEYFSETQRNKGNFPGRFSGRQFSNSRSEMNVSTLELGDSALYLCASSFPDRAGTQYFGPGTRLLVL.

The rearrangement links TRBV7-3 to TRBJ2-3; 8 nucleotides align to TRBD2. Germline CDR1 SGHTA, CDR2 FQGTGA. CDR3 length equals 15 residues. The ends lost 4 bases at V and 1 base at J; junction bases unmatched: 4. CDR3 sequence reads: CASSSSGRGTDTQYF. In nucleotides, the CDR3 is TGTGCCAGCAGCTCGAGCGGGAGAGGCACAGATACGCAGTATTTT.

The rearrangement joins TRBV30 to TRBJ2-3; 13 bases line up with TRBD2. CDR1 and CDR2 from the germline V gene are GTSNPN and SVGIG (reference sequence). With V trimmed by 5 bases and J by 3 bases, 11 bases remained unmatched. The CDR3 spans 17 residues. CDR3 loop: CAWGGLAGIRRTDTQYF. The CDR3, as DNA: TGTGCCTGGGGGGGACTAGCGGGAATCAGGAGGACAGATACGCAGTATTTT.

This clone was picked up one time. This chain links TRBV6-4 with TRBJ2-6; 8 bases are shared with TRBD1. The CDR3 has 22 amino acids. Losses at the gene ends were 0 bases for V and 1 base for J; bases not matched to a gene: 17. Per germline, CDR1 MRHNA and CDR2 SNTAGT. The CDR3 bases are TGTGCCAGCAGTGACTCACACCTACGTCCGGACAGGGATCGATCTGGGGCCAACGTCCTGACTTTC. Protein sequence: CASSDSHLRPDRDRSGANVLTF.